The source of this T cell receptor beta chain is a study of cytomegalovirus exposure and HLA in healthy donors (dated by TCRdb to the late 2010s). For context, the study as a whole: An earlier analysis of several hundred of the donors reported about 290 Gb of sequence data and approximately 110 million unique TCR beta sequences from around 200 million T cells. Roughly 300 gigabases of sequencing data and approximately 92 million unique TCR sequences made up an early release that covered 500 to 650 HLA-typed donors. Among the approximately 400 genotyped donors, 75% to 90% belonged to the genetic ancestry cluster associated with self-reported Caucasian donors. The study was designed to test whether signatures of past pathogen exposure could be identified by cataloging public T cell receptors. The study used immunosequencing to profile the T cell repertoires of under 700 subjects and linked those repertoires to cytomegalovirus serostatus. A separate validation cohort of over a hundred different subjects was used in addition to the 666-subject first cohort. To predict cytomegalovirus infection status, the study brought together high-throughput TCR immunosequencing, statistical association of individual TCRs with disease status, and machine learning. In a later analysis, previously published TCR beta repertoires from hundreds of donors were re-analyzed and high-resolution HLA genotyping was added so that TCR occurrence patterns could be studied. Rather than drawing on any new phenotypic data, the later analysis identified candidate immune exposures from TCR beta sequences and the way those sequences occurred across donors. An earlier analysis of around 640 of the donors used high-throughput TCR beta sequencing to judge whether each TCR beta V gene segment behaved as functional or pseudogenic. Donor age, sex, ethnicity and CMV serostatus were collected together with the repertoire data. A later genetic analysis took genome-wide SNP genotypes for about 65% of the roughly 670 donors and used that subset as a discovery cohort. All discovery cohort repertoires had been generated using a single sequencing platform. Class I and class II HLA loci were covered by the typing at four-digit resolution. Typing coverage varied by locus: about 620-630 donors for A, B, C, DRB1 and DQB1; under 550 for DQA1; 600 to 610 for DPA1; 450 to 480 for DPB1. Because of strong linkage in the cohort, roughly five DR-DQ haplotypes were treated as single units for association and clustering. On average, around 240,000 unique TCR beta nucleotide sequences were sequenced per donor among 350 to 400 genotyped donors of the cohort, with roughly 20% of those sequences being non-productive. The paper as a whole reports these results and caveats: A later genetic analysis associated a missense DCLRE1C variant with V-gene and J-gene trimming of TCR beta chains, and an independent cohort replicated the association. Some IMGT-functional V segments, including TRBV6-2 and TRBV6-3, could not be distinguished by the 87-base-pair reads and were therefore excluded. Compared with equally common non-associated chains, HLA-associated TCR beta chains in a later analysis were more clonally expanded and had lower generation probabilities. According to a later genetic analysis, donors in an Asian-associated ancestry cluster had fewer N-insertions in productive TCRs than the approximately 670-donor mean. The earlier analysis of approximately 540 of the donors excluded seventeen rarely observed V segments, including chromosome 9 orphons, because counts were too low. A cluster of highly shared sequence variants was judged likely to represent a technical artifact of the sequencing pipeline. Only TCR beta chains were sequenced in this cohort, and the absence of alpha or paired-chain data limited detectable features. A further reported finding was that TCR beta sequences accurately predicted the HLA-A and HLA-B alleles for most subjects in the first cohort. The only immune exposure information available for the cohort was CMV serostatus. In an earlier analysis of under 600 of the donors, most TCR beta V segments were observed in productive rearrangements about 90% or about 30% of the time, broadly matching IMGT annotations. Because some donors lacked HLA typing at each locus, the association tests relied only on the typed subset. According to a later analysis, most CMV-associated TCR beta chains appeared to be HLA-restricted, and the HLA associations seemed to be driven largely by CMV exposure. The study listed 164 TCR beta chains as associated with cytomegalovirus. When HLA alleles, especially DR and DQ, strongly co-occurred, attributing TCR associations to individual alleles was difficult. At a false discovery rate of 0.05, a later analysis linked about 16,000 TCR beta sequences to specific HLA alleles. Correlated functional status among segregating V segments might reflect linkage disequilibrium, but an unknown experimental factor could not be ruled out. Roughly uniform sequencing depth across donors was assumed in presence/absence analyses, although this assumption may not hold. A few of the identified cytomegalovirus-associated TCR beta chains were confirmed in vitro to be specific for cytomegalovirus antigens. The classifier was reported to diagnose cytomegalovirus status with high specificity and sensitivity in both the original cohort and the validation cohort. According to the authors, the approach could potentially be generalized to other disease states and immunological phenotypes. In a later analysis, the rate of TCR association differed among HLA loci, with DRB1 alleles having the most associated TCRs and HLA-C alleles having the fewest. Several of the top co-occurrence clusters appeared to be linked to parvovirus B19, influenza, CMV and Epstein-Barr virus, according to a later analysis. Most TCR sequences were seen in very few donors, while some public TCRs were found in many individuals.

The junction shows trimming of 3 bases on V and 0 bases on J, and the gene matches do not reach 8 bases of it. Including the terminal cysteine and phenylalanine, the CDR3 comprises 17 residues. Just the 51-base CDR3 DNA is kept, in frame starting at base 1. The germline V gene supplies CDR1 MDHEN and CDR2 SYDVKM. The cohort comprised some 680 healthy bone marrow donors. At the time of sampling, all cohort members were nominally healthy, though unrecorded immune exposures were likely present. The donor tested CMV seronegative, placing the donor among the 300 to 450 seronegative members of the cohort. Every donor gave a peripheral blood sample, and the peripheral blood mononuclear cells from that sample were used for TCR beta sequencing. The Qiagen DNeasy Blood Extraction Kit was used to extract genomic DNA from the blood cell samples. A note on this clone: The clone's antigen remains unknown. The record has no base qualities; no much larger clone is one base away.

Library method: the immunoSEQ multiplex PCR assay. A mixture of 60 forward primers for TCR Vbeta segments and 13 reverse primers for TCR Jbeta segments was used in the multiplex PCR. Amplification of the CDR3 region of rearranged TCR beta genes was performed with a multiplex PCR assay on genomic DNA. The amplified TCR beta libraries were sequenced on the Illumina HiSeq System as 87-base-pair reads. On the study's bioinformatics: A later analysis tallied some 79 million unique TCR beta chains across the approximately 670 repertoires, and some 10 million of those chains were shared by two or more donors. A nearest-neighbor algorithm error-corrected the raw reads and collapsed the reads into unique sequences, merging closely related sequences to remove PCR and sequencing errors. Alignment of CDR3 sequences to IMGT reference sequences was used to assign V, D and J gene segments. For a sequence to be retained, a match of at least six nucleotides to both a V gene segment and a J gene segment was required. A rearrangement counted as productive if the CDR3 had no stop codons and remained in frame with V and J, and every other rearrangement counted as non-productive. CDR3 was defined by IMGT convention, running from the second conserved V-encoded cysteine to the conserved J-encoded phenylalanine. Sequences without an unambiguous match to a single V gene segment were excluded from the earlier analysis of approximately 600 of the donors. An earlier analysis of approximately 590 of the donors called V segments functional above 56.7% productive rearrangements and segregating when the between-donor standard deviation exceeded 5%. A statistical classification framework was built to diagnose cytomegalovirus status from the catalog of TCR beta chain sequences. In a later analysis, V and J genes were assigned by comparing TCR nucleotide sequences against IMGT/GENE-DB human TR gene sequences. In a later analysis, CDR3 sequences and most-parsimonious VDJ recombination scenarios were assigned using the TCRdist pipeline. In a later analysis, every TCR beta chain was defined by the combination of its CDR3 amino acid sequence and its V-gene family, and reads without a unique V-gene family were dropped. In a later analysis, around 650 highly shared, low-generation-probability nucleotide sequences were removed to address suspected cross-contamination and a sequencing artifact. A later analysis calculated a clonal expansion index for each public chain from normalized within-repertoire ranks of inferred template counts. In a later analysis, generation probabilities were computed with a VDJ recombination model fitted to out-of-frame rearrangements, and the resulting probabilities were checked against IGoR. In a later analysis, TCR-TCR, TCR-HLA and TCR-CMV co-occurrence was scored with hypergeometric tests, and a repertoire-size bias correction was applied to TCR pairs. In a later analysis, false discovery rates were estimated by permuting HLA or CMV assignments 20 times. In a later analysis, co-occurring TCRs were grouped with DBSCAN, and TCRdist sequence similarity was added when clustering was performed within HLA-allele-positive subsets. Co-occurrence clustering excluded repertoires with fewer than 30,000 or more than 120,000 public chains, plus five with anomalous nucleotide sharing. The clones in this table, taken by TCRdb from immuneACCESS, are in-frame only. Not every clone is retained; where verified, under half of the shortfall comes from an unresolved V gene, and the cause of the rest is unknown. The V and J calls and clone size come from that table; D and trimming were worked out from the DNA. In all, the sample holds 130,000 to 150,000 clones, and around 70% of those were seen once. The ten top clones hold roughly 2% of the sample.

This chain joins TRBV28 to TRBJ1-5, with 7 bases matching TRBD1. The specimen was PBMCs. The clonotype originates from a man aged 35-49 years in good health and CMV-seronegative. The sequence in DNA is TGTGCCAGCAGTTTCCCCCGACAGGGTTATAGCAATCAGCCCCAGCATTTT. It codes for CASSFPRQGYSNQPQHF.